This T cell receptor beta chain was profiled in a study of cytomegalovirus exposure and HLA in healthy donors. This CDR3 is built from 14 residues. V was trimmed by 7 bases and J by 2 bases, leaving 13 bases between them. In germline, CDR1 is ENHRY, CDR2 SYGVKD. Study results and limitations: About 87% or about 30% of the time was how often most TCR beta V segments were productive, according to an earlier analysis. A highly shared variant cluster was judged a likely technical artifact.

Of note for this clone: Antigen specificity is unknown.

PCR was performed using 60 Vbeta and 13 Jbeta primers. Generated by immunoSEQ multiplex PCR, the TCRdb table keeps only in-frame clones and is missing some. The sample contains about 160,000 clones, roughly 75% of which appear only once. The rearrangement links TRBV10-3 to TRBJ2-3, with D perhaps TRBD2 (5 bases). The specimen was PBMCs. This receptor was obtained from a female donor in good health and CMV-seronegative. CDR3 nucleotide sequence: TGTGCCATCAAGGTCGACGGGATCACAGATACGCAGTATTTT. Translation gives CAIKVDGITDTQYF.